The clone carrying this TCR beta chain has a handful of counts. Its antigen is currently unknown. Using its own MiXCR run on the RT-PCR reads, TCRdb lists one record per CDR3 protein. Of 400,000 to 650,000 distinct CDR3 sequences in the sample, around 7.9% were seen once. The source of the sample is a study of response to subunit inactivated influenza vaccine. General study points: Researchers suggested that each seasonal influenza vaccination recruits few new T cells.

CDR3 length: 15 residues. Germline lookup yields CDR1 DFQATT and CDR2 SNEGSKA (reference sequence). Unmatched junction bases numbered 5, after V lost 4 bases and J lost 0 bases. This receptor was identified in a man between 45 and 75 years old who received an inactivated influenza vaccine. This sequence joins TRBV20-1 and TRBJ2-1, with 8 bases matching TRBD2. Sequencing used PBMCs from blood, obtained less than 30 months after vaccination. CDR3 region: CSAKRLASSYNEQFF. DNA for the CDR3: TGCAGTGCTAAGAGACTAGCGAGCTCCTACAATGAGCAGTTCTTC.